The sequence of this T cell receptor beta chain was determined in a study of shared clonotypes between healthy human individuals. V shed 5 bases and J 1 base; nucleotides not matched to a gene: 2. CDR3 length: 15 residues. The germline CDR1 and CDR2 sequences are KGHSH and LQKENI. Adult Caucasians living in Nashville, Tennessee made up all of the donors. Original processing notes: Junction-only immunoSEQ sequences carried no quality scores, so filtering differed. Produced via immunoSEQ multiplex PCR; TCRdb's table is partial and in-frame only. V and J calls and clone size follow that table, whereas D and trimming were derived from the DNA. The sample has over a million clones; roughly 96% are singletons.

The receptor comes from a man in his thirties or forties in good health. The rearrangement uses TRBV18 and TRBJ2-2; TRBD1 matches 9 bases. Sequencing was carried out using naive CD4+ T cells sorted from blood. The subset here: CD45RA+ positively selected. CDR3 amino acids: CASSLTGGNTGELFF. In DNA form, the CDR3 reads TGTGCCAGCTCATTGACAGGGGGGAACACCGGGGAGCTGTTTTTT.